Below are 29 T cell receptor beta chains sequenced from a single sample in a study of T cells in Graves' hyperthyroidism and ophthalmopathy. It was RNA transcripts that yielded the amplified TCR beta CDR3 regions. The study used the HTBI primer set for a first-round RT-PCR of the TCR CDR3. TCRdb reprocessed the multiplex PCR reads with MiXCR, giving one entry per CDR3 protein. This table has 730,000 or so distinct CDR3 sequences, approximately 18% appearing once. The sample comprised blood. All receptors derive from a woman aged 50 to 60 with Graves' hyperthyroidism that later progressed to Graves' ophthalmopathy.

CDR3 nucleotides: TGTGCCAGCACTCGCAGGGTGGCAGGGGAAAGCATTCAGTACTTC. It specifies CASTRRVAGESIQYF. This chain connects TRBV5-4 to TRBJ2-4, with TRBD1 as a possible D gene (6 bases). This CDR3 contains 15 residues. Germline V gene sequence: CDR1 SGHNT, CDR2 YYREEE (reference sequence). The V gene lost 6 bases and the J gene lost 9 bases, with 22 bases spanning the gap.

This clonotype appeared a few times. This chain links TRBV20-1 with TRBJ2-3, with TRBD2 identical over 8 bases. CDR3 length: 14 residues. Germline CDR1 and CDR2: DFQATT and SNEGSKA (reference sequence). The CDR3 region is CSVPGGGNTDTQYF. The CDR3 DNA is TGCAGCGTCCCGGGCGGGGGGAACACAGATACGCAGTATTTT.

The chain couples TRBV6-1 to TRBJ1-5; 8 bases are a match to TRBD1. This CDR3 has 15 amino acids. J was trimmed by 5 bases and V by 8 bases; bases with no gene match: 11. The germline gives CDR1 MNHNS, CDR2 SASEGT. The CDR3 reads CASGTGQGRYQPQHF. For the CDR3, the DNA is TGTGCCAGCGGTACCGGACAGGGACGGTATCAGCCCCAGCATTTT.

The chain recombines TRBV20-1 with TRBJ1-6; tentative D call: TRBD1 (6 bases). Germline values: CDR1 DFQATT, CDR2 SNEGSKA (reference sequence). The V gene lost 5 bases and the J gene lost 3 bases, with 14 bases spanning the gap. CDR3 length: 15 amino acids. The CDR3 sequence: CSASGGSSYNSPLHF. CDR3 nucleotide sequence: TGCAGTGCTTCCGGGGGCAGCAGCTATAATTCACCCCTCCACTTT.

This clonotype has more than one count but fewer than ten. CDR3 sequence (DNA): TGCAGTGCTAGAGATCCGCTAGCGGGGGGTTCCTACAATGAGCAGTTCTTC. This sequence encodes CSARDPLAGGSYNEQFF. The J gene is TRBJ2-1, the V gene TRBV20-1, with 11 nucleotides matching TRBD2. Germline V lookup: CDR1 DFQATT, CDR2 SNEGSKA (reference sequence). The junction had 5 bases not matched to a gene; V was cut back by 0 bases and J by 1 base. This CDR3 region has 17 residues.

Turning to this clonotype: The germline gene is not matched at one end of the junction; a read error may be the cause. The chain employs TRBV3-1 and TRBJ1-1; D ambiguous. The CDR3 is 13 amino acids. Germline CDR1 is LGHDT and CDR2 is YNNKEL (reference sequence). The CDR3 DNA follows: TGTGCCAGCAGCCATCCGTTCAACACTGAAGCTTCCTTT. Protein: CASSHPFNTEASF.

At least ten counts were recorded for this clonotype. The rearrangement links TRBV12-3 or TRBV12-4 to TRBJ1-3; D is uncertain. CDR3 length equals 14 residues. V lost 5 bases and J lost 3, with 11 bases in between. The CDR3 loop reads CASSTRQSGNTIYF. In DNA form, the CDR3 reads TGTGCCAGCAGTACTAGACAAAGTGGAAACACCATATATTTT.

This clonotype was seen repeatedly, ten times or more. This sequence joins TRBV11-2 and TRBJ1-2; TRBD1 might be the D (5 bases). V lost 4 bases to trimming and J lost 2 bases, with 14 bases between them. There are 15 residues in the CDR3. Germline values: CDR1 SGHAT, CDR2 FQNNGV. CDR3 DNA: TGTGCCAGCAGCTCCGGGGGAAACATGAACTATGGCTACACCTTC. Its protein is CASSSGGNMNYGYTF.

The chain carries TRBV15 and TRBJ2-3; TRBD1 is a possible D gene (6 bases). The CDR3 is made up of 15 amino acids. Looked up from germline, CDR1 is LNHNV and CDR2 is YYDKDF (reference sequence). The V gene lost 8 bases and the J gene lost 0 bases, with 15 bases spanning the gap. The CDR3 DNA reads TGTGCCACCCGCACCAGGGACAAAAGCACAGATACGCAGTATTTT. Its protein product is CATRTRDKSTDTQYF.

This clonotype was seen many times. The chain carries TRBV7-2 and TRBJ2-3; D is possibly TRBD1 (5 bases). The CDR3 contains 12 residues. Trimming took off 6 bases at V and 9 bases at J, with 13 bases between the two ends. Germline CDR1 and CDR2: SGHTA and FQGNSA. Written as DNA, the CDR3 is TGTGCCAGCAGATTGGACACCTCGACGCAGTATTTT. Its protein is CASRLDTSTQYF.

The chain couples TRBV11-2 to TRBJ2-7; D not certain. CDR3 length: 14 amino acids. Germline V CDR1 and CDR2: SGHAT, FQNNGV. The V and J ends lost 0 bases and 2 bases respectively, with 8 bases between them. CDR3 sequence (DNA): TGTGCCAGCAGCTTAGAAACACGTCCCTACGAGCAGTACTTC. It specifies CASSLETRPYEQYF.

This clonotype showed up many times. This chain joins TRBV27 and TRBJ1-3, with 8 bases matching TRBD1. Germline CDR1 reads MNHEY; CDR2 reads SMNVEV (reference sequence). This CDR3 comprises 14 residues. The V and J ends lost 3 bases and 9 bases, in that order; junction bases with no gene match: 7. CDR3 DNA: TGTGCCAGCAGTTTGGGACAGGCTGCGGGCACCATATATTTT. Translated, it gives CASSLGQAAGTIYF.

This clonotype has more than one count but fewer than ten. The CDR3 loop reads CATSDFDTQYF. The CDR3 DNA is TGTGCCACCAGTGATTTTGATACGCAGTATTTT. V gene TRBV24-1 combines with J gene TRBJ2-3; no reliable D call. V lost 1 base and J 6 bases, leaving 1 base between the germline ends. The CDR3 is 11 residues long. Germline values: CDR1 KGHDR, CDR2 SFDVKD.

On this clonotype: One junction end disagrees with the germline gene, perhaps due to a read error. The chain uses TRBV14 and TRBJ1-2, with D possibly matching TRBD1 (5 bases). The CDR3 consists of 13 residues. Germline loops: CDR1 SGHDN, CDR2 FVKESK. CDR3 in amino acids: CVSSDGGNYGYTF. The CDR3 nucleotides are TGTGTCAGCAGCGACGGGGGAAACTATGGCTACACCTTC.

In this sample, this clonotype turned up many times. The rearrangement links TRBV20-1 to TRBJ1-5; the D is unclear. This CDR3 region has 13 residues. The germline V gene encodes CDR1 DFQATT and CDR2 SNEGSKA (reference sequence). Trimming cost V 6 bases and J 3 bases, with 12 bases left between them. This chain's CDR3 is CSARRRYNQPQHF. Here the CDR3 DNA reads TGCAGTGCCCGCCGGCGGTACAATCAGCCCCAGCATTTT.

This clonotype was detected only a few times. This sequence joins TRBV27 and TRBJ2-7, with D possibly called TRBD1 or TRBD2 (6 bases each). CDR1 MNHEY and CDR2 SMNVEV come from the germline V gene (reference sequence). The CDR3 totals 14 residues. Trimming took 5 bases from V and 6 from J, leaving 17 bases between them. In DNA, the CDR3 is TGTGCCAGCAGTCCGACCGGGGGCTTGAGCGAGCAGTACTTC. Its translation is CASSPTGGLSEQYF.

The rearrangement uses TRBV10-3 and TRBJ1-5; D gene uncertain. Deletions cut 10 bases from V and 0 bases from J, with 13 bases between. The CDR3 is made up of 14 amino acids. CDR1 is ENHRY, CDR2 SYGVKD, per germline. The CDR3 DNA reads TGTGCCACCCTACAGAAGAATAGCAATCAGCCCCAGCATTTT. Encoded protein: CATLQKNSNQPQHF.

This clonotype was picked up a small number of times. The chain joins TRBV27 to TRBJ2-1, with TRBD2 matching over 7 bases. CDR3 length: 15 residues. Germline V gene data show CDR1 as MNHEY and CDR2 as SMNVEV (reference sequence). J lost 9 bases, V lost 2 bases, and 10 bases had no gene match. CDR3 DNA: TGTGCCAGCAGTTTAGGGGGGGGGATTTTAAGTGAGCAGTTCTTC. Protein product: CASSLGGGILSEQFF.

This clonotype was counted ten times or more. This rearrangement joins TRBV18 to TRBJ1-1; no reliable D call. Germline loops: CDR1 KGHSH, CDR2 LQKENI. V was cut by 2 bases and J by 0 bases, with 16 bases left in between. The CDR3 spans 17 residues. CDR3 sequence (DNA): TGTGCCAGCTCACCAAATCAAGTGGCAGGTATGAACACTGAAGCTTTCTTT. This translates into CASSPNQVAGMNTEAFF.

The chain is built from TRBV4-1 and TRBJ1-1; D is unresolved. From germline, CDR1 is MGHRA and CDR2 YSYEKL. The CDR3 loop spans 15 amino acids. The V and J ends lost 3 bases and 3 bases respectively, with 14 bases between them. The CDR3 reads CASSQIPPGDTEAFF. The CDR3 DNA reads TGCGCCAGCAGCCAGATCCCCCCCGGAGACACTGAAGCTTTCTTT.

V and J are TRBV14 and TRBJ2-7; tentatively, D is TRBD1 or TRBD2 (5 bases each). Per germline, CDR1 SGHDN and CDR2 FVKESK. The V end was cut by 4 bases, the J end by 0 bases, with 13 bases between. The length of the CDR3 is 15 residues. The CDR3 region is CASSLWGTGSYEQYF. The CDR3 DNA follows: TGTGCCAGCAGCCTGTGGGGGACGGGCTCCTACGAGCAGTACTTC. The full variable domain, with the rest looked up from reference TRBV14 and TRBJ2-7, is EAGVTQFPSHSVIEKGQTVTLRCDPISGHDNLYWYRRVMGKEIKFLLHFVKESKQDESGMPNNRFLAERTGGTYSTLKVQPAELEDSGVYFCASSLWGTGSYEQYFGPGTRLTVT.

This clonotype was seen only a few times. The CDR3 sequence: CASSLRSGHQETQYF. DNA for the CDR3: TGTGCCAGCAGCTTAAGAAGCGGACACCAAGAGACCCAGTACTTC. The chain combines TRBV7-9 with TRBJ2-5, with D maybe TRBD2 (5 bases). The CDR3 contains 15 residues. Germline V gives CDR1 SEHNR, CDR2 FQNEAQ (reference sequence). V gave up 2 bases and J gave up 0 bases, with 10 bases separating them.

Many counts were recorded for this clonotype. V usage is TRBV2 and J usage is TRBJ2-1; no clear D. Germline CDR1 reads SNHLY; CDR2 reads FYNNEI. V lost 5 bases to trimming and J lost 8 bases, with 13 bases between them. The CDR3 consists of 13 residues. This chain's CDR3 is CASSRGTSDEQFF. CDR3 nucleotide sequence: TGTGCCAGCAGTCGTGGAACCTCCGATGAGCAGTTCTTC.

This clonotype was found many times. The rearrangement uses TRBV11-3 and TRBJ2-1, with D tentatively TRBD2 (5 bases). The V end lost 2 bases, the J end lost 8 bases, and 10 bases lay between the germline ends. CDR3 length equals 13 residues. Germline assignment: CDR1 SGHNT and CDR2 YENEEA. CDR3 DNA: TGTGCCAGCAGCTTACCGGCGGGCCATGAGCAGTTCTTC. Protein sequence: CASSLPAGHEQFF.

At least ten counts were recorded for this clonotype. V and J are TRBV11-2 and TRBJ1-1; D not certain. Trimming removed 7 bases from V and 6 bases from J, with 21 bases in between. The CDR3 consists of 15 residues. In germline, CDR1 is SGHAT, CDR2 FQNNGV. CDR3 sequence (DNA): TGTGCCAGCACCTCGCCTCAGGTTGGCCTTCCTGAAGCTTTCTTT. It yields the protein CASTSPQVGLPEAFF.

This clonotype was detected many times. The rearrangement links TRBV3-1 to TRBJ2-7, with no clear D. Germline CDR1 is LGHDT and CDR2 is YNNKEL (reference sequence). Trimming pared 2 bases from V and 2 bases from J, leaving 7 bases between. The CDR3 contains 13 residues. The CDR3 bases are TGTGCCAGCAGCCAAATCCCTACCTACGAGCAGTACTTC. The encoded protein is CASSQIPTYEQYF.

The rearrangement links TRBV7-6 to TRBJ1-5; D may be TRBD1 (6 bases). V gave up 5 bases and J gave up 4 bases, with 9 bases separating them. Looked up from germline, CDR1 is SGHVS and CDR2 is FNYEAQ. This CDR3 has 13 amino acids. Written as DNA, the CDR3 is TGTGCCAGCAGCAAACAGGGAAATCAGCCCCAGCATTTT. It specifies CASSKQGNQPQHF.

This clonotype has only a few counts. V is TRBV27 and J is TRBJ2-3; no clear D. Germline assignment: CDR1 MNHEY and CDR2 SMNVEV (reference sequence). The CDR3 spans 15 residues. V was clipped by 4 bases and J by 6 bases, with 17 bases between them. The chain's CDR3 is CASSSSSGPGDTQYF. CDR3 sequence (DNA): TGTGCCAGCAGTTCCTCCTCCGGGCCCGGGGATACGCAGTATTTT.

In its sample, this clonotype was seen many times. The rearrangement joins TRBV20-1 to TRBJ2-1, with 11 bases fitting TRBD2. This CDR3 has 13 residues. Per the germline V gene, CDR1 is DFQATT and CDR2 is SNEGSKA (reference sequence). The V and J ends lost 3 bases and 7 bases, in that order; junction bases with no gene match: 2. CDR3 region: CSARTSGENEQFF. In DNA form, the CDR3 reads TGCAGTGCTAGGACTAGCGGGGAGAATGAGCAGTTCTTC.